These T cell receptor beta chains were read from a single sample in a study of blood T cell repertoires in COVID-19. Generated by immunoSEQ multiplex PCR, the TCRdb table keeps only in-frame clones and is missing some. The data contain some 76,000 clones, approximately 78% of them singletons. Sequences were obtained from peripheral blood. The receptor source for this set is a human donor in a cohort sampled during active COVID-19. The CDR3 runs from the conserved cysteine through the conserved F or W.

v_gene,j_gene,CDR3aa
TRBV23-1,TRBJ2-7,CASSQSTRADEQYF
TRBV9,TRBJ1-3,CASSVRGGSGNTIYF
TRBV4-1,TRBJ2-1,CASSRNTGNEQFF
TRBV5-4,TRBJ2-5,CASSLVTEETQYF
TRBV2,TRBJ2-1,CASSTDRSYNEQFF
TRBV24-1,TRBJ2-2,CATSDVRQAGGAGELFF
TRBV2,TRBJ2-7,CASRPYSGTGGSEQYF
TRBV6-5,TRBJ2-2,CASSGLAANTGELFF
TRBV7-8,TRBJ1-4,CASSSGSGGDYEKLFF
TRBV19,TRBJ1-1,CASSILTGNTEAFF
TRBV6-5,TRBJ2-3,CAMKTSESTDTQYF
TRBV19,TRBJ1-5,CASSIRGLQPQHF
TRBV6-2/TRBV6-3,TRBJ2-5,CASSPWASGGDQETQYF
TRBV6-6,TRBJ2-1,CASRLAGQLGEQFF
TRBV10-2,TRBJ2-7,CASSDGDYEQYF
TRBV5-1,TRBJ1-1,CASTITGPGDTEAFF
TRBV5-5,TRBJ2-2,CASSSQGDTGELFF
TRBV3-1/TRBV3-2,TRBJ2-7,CASSQARVGEQYF
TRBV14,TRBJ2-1,CASSQDRGGNEQFF
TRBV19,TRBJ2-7,CASSTDRGDEQYF
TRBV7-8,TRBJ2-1,CASSQEVRGYSYNEQFF
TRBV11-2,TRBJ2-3,CASSPLRADTQYF
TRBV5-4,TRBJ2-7,CASSPGGPYEQYF
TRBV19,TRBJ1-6,CASSGGQGSRSPLHF
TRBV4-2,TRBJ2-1,CASSPTPGTGDYNEQFF
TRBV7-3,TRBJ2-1,CASSLTHGDNEQFF
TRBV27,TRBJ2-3,CASSSGGSTDTQYF
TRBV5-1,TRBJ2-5,CASSVSQGYETQYF
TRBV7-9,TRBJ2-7,CASSSPDTGYEQYF
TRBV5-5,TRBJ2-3,CASSGDRRGPQYF
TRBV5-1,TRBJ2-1,CASSWGQVYNEQFF
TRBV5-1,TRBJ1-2,CASSLVGTGEGYTF
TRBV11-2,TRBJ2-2,CASSLDPLAARTGELFF
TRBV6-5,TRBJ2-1,CASTLRRGHYNEQFF
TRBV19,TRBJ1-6,CASSGGQRYNSPLHF
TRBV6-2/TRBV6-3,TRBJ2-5,CASNPYVQGIETQYF
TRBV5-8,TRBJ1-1,CASSRSGGGRTEAFF
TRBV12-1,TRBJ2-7,CASSFDRFLRVQYF
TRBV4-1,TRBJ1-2,CASRSNRGGIAF